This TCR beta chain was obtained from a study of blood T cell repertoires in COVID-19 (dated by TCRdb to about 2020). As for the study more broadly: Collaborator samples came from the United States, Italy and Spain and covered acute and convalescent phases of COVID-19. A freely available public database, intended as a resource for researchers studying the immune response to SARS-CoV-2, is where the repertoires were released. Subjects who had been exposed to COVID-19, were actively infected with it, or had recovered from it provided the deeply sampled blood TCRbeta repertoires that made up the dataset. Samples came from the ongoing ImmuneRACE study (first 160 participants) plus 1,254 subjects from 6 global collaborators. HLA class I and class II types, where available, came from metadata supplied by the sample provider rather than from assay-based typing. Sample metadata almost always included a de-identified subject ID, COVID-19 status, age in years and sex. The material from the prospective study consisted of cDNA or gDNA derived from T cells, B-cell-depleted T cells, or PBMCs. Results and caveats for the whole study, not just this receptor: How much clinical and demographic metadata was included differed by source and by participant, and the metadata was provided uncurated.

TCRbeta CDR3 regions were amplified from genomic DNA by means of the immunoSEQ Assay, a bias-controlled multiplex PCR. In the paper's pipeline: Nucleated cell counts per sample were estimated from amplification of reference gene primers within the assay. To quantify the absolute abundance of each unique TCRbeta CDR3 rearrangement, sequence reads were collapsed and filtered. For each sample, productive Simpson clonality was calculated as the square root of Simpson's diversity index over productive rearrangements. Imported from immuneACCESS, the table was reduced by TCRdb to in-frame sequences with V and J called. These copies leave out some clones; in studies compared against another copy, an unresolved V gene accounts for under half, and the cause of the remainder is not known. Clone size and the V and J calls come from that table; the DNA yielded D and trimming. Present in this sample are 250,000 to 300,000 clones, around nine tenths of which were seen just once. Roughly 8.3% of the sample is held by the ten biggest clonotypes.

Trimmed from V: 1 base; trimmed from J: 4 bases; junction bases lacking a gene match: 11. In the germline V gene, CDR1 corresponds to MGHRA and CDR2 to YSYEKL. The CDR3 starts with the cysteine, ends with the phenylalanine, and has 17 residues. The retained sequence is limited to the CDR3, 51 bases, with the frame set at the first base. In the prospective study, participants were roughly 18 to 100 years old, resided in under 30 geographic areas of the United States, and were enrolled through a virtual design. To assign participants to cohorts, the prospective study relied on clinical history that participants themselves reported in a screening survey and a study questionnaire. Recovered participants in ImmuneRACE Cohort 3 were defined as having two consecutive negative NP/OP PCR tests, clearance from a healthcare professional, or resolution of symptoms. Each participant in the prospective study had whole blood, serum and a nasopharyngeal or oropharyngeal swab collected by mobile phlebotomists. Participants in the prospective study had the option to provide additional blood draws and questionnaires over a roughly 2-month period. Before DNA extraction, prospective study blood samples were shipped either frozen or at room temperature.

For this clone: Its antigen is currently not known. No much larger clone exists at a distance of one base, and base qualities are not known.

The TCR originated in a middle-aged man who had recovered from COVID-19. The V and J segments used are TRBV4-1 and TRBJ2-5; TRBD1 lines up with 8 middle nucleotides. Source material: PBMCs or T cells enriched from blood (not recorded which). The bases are TGCGCCAGCAGCCAAGGAGTTGGCAGGGGGCGCGGAGAGACCCAGTACTTC. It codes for CASSQGVGRGRGETQYF.